The 24 T cell receptor beta chains presented below share a single source sample, sequenced in a study of human T cells and chemical hapten exposure (dated by TCRdb to the early 2020s). Reading the label with the study, this specimen's time point is: patch test 3, about 24 weeks after DPC sensitization. The treatment or condition label, read with the paper, signifies: therapeutic diphenylcyclopropenone sensitization with weekly scalp DPC. Library method: RACE. TCRdb records NextSeq 500 as the sequencer. TCRdb ran its own pipeline on the public reads, namely fastp trimming at Q25 and MiXCR clone calling, and kept in-frame beta chains. Duplicate CDR3 protein sequences are folded into a single record with the most common DNA and genes. Here the sample has more than 95,000 distinct CDR3 sequences; roughly 27% occur a single time. The top ten constitute 10% of the sample. This sample comprised whole blood, obtained in connection with sensitization to the hapten diphenylcyclopropenone (DPC). Receptor source: a man in his forties with alopecia areata. Some clones in this sample may be carry-over from other donors' samples.

This clonotype was seen a handful of times. The chain links TRBV20-1 to TRBJ1-4; 7 bases are a match to TRBD1. The CDR3 totals 14 residues. The V gene's germline CDR1 is DFQATT and CDR2 SNEGSKA (reference sequence). Trimming cost V 0 bases and J 7 bases; bases outside gene matches: 5. The CDR3 region has the DNA TGCAGTGCTAGAGATCCGGCAGGGGGTGAAAAACTGTTTTTT. This translates into CSARDPAGGEKLFF.

This chain connects TRBV6-6 to TRBJ2-1; perhaps D is TRBD1 or TRBD2 (5 bases each). V lost 6 bases and J lost 5, with 20 bases in between. In germline, CDR1 is MNHNY, CDR2 SVGAGI (reference sequence). The CDR3 contains 16 residues. The CDR3 DNA sequence: TGTGCCAGCAGAGATACTATCCCCGGGACCCACAATGAGCAGTTCTTC. Encoded protein: CASRDTIPGTHNEQFF.

This chain links TRBV9 with TRBJ2-6; a weak D match, TRBD2 (5 bases). CDR1 is SGDLS, CDR2 YYNGEE, per germline. V was cut by 0 bases and J by 7 bases, with 8 bases left in between. This CDR3 has 14 residues. The CDR3 spells CASSVEGSANVLTF. CDR3 bases: TGTGCCAGCAGCGTAGAAGGGAGCGCCAACGTCCTGACTTTC.

The rearrangement links TRBV3-1 to TRBJ1-4; D is unresolved. The CDR3 covers 15 residues. The germline gives CDR1 LGHDT, CDR2 YNNKEL (reference sequence). V lost 3 bases to trimming and J lost 1 base, with 9 bases between them. CDR3 DNA: TGTGCCAGCAGCCATCCGACCCGAACTAATGAAAAACTGTTTTTT. This codes for CASSHPTRTNEKLFF.

The V gene is TRBV18, the J gene TRBJ2-2; TRBD2 matches 7 bases. In germline, CDR1 is KGHSH, CDR2 LQKENI. This CDR3 is built from 15 residues. The V and J ends lost 6 bases and 1 base, in that order; junction bases with no gene match: 5. CDR3 residues: CASSPSGKNTGELFF. The CDR3 DNA reads as TGTGCCAGCTCCCCCAGCGGGAAGAACACCGGGGAGCTGTTTTTT.

The chain joins TRBV6-2 or TRBV6-3 to TRBJ2-5, with 11 bases identical to TRBD2. The J segment lost 5 bases and the V segment lost 7 bases, leaving 6 bases of the junction unmatched. Germline V gene lookup returns CDR1 MNHEY and CDR2 SVGEGT. The CDR3 loop spans 14 amino acids. CDR3 loop: CASKVAGGPETQYF. The CDR3 region has the DNA TGTGCCAGCAAGGTAGCGGGAGGGCCCGAGACCCAGTACTTC.

J is TRBJ2-3 and V is TRBV5-6, with D possibly called TRBD1 or TRBD2 (5 bases each). CDR1 and CDR2 (germline): SGHDT, YYEEEE. This CDR3 comprises 13 residues. Here the CDR3 DNA reads TGTGCTGGACGGCAGGGAGGCACAGATACGCAGTATTTT. Translated: CAGRQGGTDTQYF.

The chain has TRBV29-1 and TRBJ1-4, with a tentative D call TRBD1 (5 bases). Germline V CDR1 and CDR2: SQVTM, ANQGSEA. Trimming pared 4 bases from V and 8 bases from J, leaving 11 bases between. The CDR3 spans 12 residues. The CDR3 DNA sequence: TGCAGCGTTGTGGACGAGGGGGAAAAACTGTTTTTT. Protein product: CSVVDEGEKLFF. Filled out from reference TRBV29-1 and TRBJ1-4, the complete variable domain reads SAVISQKPSRDICQRGTSLTIQCQVDSQVTMMFWYRQQPGQSLTLIATANQGSEATYESGFVIDKFPISRPNLTFSTLTVSNMSPEDSSIYLCSVVDEGEKLFFGSGTQLSVL.

V gene TRBV6-6 combines with J gene TRBJ2-7, with D tentatively TRBD2 (6 bases). From germline, CDR1 is MNHNY and CDR2 SVGAGI (reference sequence). Deletions cut 7 bases from V and 2 bases from J, with 15 bases between. The CDR3 extends over 14 amino acids. CDR3 sequence reads: CASTYAGPAYEQYF. DNA for the CDR3: TGTGCCAGCACGTACGCGGGGCCTGCCTACGAGCAGTACTTC.

The J gene is TRBJ2-1, the V gene TRBV28; 8 nucleotides match TRBD1. The junction had 3 bases not matched to a gene; V was cut back by 3 bases and J by 2 bases. Per the germline V gene, CDR1 is MDHEN and CDR2 is SYDVKM. CDR3 length equals 15 residues. The CDR3 here is CASSFGQGAYNEQFF. The CDR3 coding sequence is TGTGCCAGCAGTTTTGGACAGGGCGCCTACAATGAGCAGTTCTTC.

The gene calls are TRBV6-2 or TRBV6-3 and TRBJ2-4; 11 nucleotides agree with TRBD2. The CDR3 totals 14 residues. The V segment lost 5 bases and the J segment 8 bases; nucleotides outside the gene matches: 5. Germline V CDR1 and CDR2: MNHEY, SVGEGT. CDR3 loop: CASSPSGRKDIQYF. In DNA, the CDR3 is TGTGCCAGCAGTCCTAGCGGGAGGAAGGACATTCAGTACTTC.

The genes are TRBV6-4 and TRBJ2-3; D perhaps matches TRBD2 (6 bases). V lost 5 bases to trimming and J lost 0 bases, with 6 bases between them. Germline values: CDR1 MRHNA, CDR2 SNTAGT. CDR3 length equals 13 residues. Here the CDR3 DNA reads TGTGCCAGCAGTAGCGGGAGCACAGATACGCAGTATTTT. Translated, it gives CASSSGSTDTQYF.

The gene calls are TRBV12-2 and TRBJ2-6; TRBD2 is the table's D call, not checked against the DNA. TRBV12-2 is shown as a pseudogene. The CDR3 has 20 residues. This CDR3 is CASRLEPSIGQGPGANVLTF. The CDR3 coding sequence is TGTGCAAGTCGCTTAGAACCCTCCATAGGACAAGGGCCTGGGGCCAACGTCCTGACTTTC.

The genes are TRBV20-1 and TRBJ2-5; 9 bases match TRBD2. The V gene's germline CDR1 is DFQATT and CDR2 SNEGSKA (reference sequence). The trim removed 6 bases at V and 4 bases at J, leaving 15 bases unmatched. The CDR3 covers 16 residues. The CDR3 DNA reads as TGCAGTGCCGAAGGCCGACTAGCGGCCCATGCAGAGACCCAGTACTTC. It translates to CSAEGRLAAHAETQYF.

This clonotype was observed a handful of times. V is TRBV7-9 and J is TRBJ2-7, with 7 bases matching TRBD2. CDR1 and CDR2 (germline): SEHNR, FQNEAQ (reference sequence). The CDR3 sequence is 14 residues long. The J segment lost 6 bases and the V segment lost 6 bases, leaving 11 bases of the junction unmatched. CDR3 residues: CASSWGGSDPEQYF. Here the CDR3 DNA reads TGTGCCAGCAGTTGGGGCGGGAGTGACCCCGAGCAGTACTTC.

The J gene is TRBJ1-2, the V gene TRBV9; 7 nucleotides line up with TRBD1. In germline, CDR1 is SGDLS, CDR2 YYNGEE. After removal of 0 bases from V and 8 bases from J, the junction contained 4 bases not matched to a gene. The CDR3 has 13 amino acids. Written as DNA, the CDR3 is TGTGCCAGCAGCGTAGAACAGGGGCAAGGCTACACCTTC. Its protein product is CASSVEQGQGYTF.

This clonotype was seen a few times. This rearrangement joins TRBV14 to TRBJ2-5; D gene uncertain. The CDR3 spans 13 residues. Germline assignment: CDR1 SGHDN and CDR2 FVKESK. V was clipped by 5 bases and J by 7 bases, with 14 bases between them. CDR3 in amino acids: CASSWNPKATQYF. CDR3 nucleotide sequence: TGTGCCAGCAGCTGGAATCCCAAAGCGACCCAGTACTTC.

In this sample, this clonotype turned up many times. This may come from a read error, since a much larger clone is one base off. The rearrangement joins TRBV20-1 to TRBJ1-2; no clear D. From germline, CDR1 is DFQATT and CDR2 SNEGSKA (reference sequence). The CDR3 extends over 11 amino acids. CDR3 bases: TGCAGTGCTAGAAGTAACTATGGCTACAACTTC. It codes for CSARSNYGYNF.

This sequence joins TRBV5-1 and TRBJ2-2; TRBD2 aligns across 8 bases. This CDR3 comprises 15 residues. The germline V gene encodes CDR1 SGHRS and CDR2 YFSETQ. V shed 2 bases, J shed 1 base, and the junction held 1 base outside the gene matches. For the CDR3, the DNA is TGCGCCAGCAGCTTTAGCGGGGTGAACACCGGGGAGCTGTTTTTT. This encodes CASSFSGVNTGELFF.

The genes are TRBV6-2 or TRBV6-3 and TRBJ2-7; the D is unclear. This CDR3 is built from 14 residues. The germline V gene has CDR1 MNHEY and CDR2 SVGEGT. The germline V and J ends were trimmed by 6 bases and 1 base, with 13 bases remaining between them. CDR3 bases: TGTGCCAGCAGCTATAGAGAGGAATCCTACGAGCAGTACTTC. Its protein product is CASSYREESYEQYF.

In DNA, the CDR3 is TGCAGTGGGACGACAGGTCACAATGAGCAGTTCTTC. Amino acids: CSGTTGHNEQFF. The chain joins TRBV20-1 to TRBJ2-1, with TRBD1 as a possible D gene (6 bases). Trimming took 7 bases from V and 5 from J, leaving 12 bases between them. The V gene's germline CDR1 is DFQATT and CDR2 SNEGSKA (reference sequence). The CDR3 runs 12 residues.

The chain employs TRBV20-1 and TRBJ2-3; unclear D gene. V gave up 0 bases and J gave up 0 bases, with 4 bases separating them. There are 13 residues in the CDR3. The germline V gene encodes CDR1 DFQATT and CDR2 SNEGSKA (reference sequence). CDR3 in DNA: TGCAGTGCTAGAGAGGGAAGCACAGATACGCAGTATTTT. Its protein is CSAREGSTDTQYF.

This clonotype was seen only a few times. The chain recombines TRBV12-3 or TRBV12-4 with TRBJ2-5, with D tentatively TRBD2 (5 bases). This CDR3 spans 12 amino acids. The germline V and J ends were trimmed by 6 bases and 7 bases, with 12 bases remaining between them. CDR3 protein: CASRGAAWTQYF. Here the CDR3 DNA reads TGTGCCAGCAGGGGAGCGGCGTGGACCCAGTACTTC.

The sample holds a few counts of this clonotype. The rearrangement links TRBV3-1 to TRBJ2-1; D is ambiguous. V was cut by 4 bases and J by 0 bases, with 4 bases left in between. CDR1 LGHDT and CDR2 YNNKEL come from the germline V gene (reference sequence). The CDR3 totals 13 residues. In DNA, the CDR3 is TGTGCCAGCAGCCCGAGCTCCTACAATGAGCAGTTCTTC. This gives the protein CASSPSSYNEQFF.